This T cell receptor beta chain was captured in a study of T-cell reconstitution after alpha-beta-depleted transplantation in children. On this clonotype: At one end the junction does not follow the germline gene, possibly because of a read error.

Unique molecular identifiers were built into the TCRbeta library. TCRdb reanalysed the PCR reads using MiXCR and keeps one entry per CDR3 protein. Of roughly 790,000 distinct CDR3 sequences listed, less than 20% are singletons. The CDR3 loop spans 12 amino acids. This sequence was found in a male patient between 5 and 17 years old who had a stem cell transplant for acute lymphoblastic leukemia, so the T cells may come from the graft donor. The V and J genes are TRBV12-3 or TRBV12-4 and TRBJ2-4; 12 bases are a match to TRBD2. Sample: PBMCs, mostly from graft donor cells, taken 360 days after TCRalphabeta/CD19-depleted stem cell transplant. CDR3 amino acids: CASSFGTSGWDF. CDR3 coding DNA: TGTGCCAGCAGTTTCGGGACTAGCGGGTGGGACTTC.